The 18 T cell receptor beta chains below were found in one sample sequenced in a study of T cell responses to AZD1222 COVID-19 vaccine. Assay used: immunoSEQ multiplex PCR; TCRdb lists only in-frame clones, some missing. The sample has over 85,000 clones, around 94% seen once. This specimen was peripheral blood, taken on day 0 of AZD1222 vaccination. The receptors shown here come from an adult in good health.

The chain is built from TRBV11-2 and TRBJ1-4, with a tentative D call TRBD1 (5 bases). The CDR3 has 15 residues. The germline V gene has CDR1 SGHAT and CDR2 FQNNGV. The V and J ends lost 2 bases and 8 bases respectively, with 15 bases between them. The CDR3 loop reads CASSLWGTLEEKLFF. The CDR3 bases are TGTGCCAGCAGCTTATGGGGGACTCTTGAGGAAAAACTGTTTTTT.

The chain links TRBV5-1 to TRBJ1-6; D is unresolved. V gave up 4 bases and J gave up 0 bases, with 5 bases separating them. CDR1 SGHRS and CDR2 YFSETQ come from the germline V gene. This CDR3 region has 14 residues. The CDR3 DNA reads as TGCGCCAGCAGCGGGGACTCCTATAATTCACCCCTCCACTTT. Translation gives CASSGDSYNSPLHF.

CDR3 sequence (DNA): TGTGCCAGCAGTTACGGGGGACACCAAGAGACTGAAGCTTTCTTT. This codes for CASSYGGHQETEAFF. V is TRBV6-6 and J is TRBJ1-1, with a weak D call TRBD1 (6 bases). V lost 2 bases and J lost 5, with 15 bases in between. The length of the CDR3 is 15 residues. The V gene's germline CDR1 is MNHNY and CDR2 SVGAGI (reference sequence).

The chain uses TRBV7-9 and TRBJ2-7, with 8 bases lining up with TRBD1. CDR1 is SEHNR, CDR2 FQNEAQ, per germline (reference sequence). V lost 4 bases, J lost 6 bases, and 11 bases stayed unmatched. CDR3 length: 15 residues. CDR3 protein: CASSSSGTGRPEQYF. The CDR3 DNA reads TGTGCCAGCAGCTCCTCCGGGACAGGCAGGCCCGAGCAGTACTTC.

A few counts support this clone. The rearrangement uses TRBV7-9 and TRBJ2-2, with a possible D match to TRBD2 (6 bases). Germline assignment: CDR1 SEHNR and CDR2 FQNEAQ (reference sequence). The CDR3 spans 14 residues. Trimming took off 3 bases at V and 5 bases at J, with 10 bases between the two ends. The CDR3 DNA is TGTGCCAGCAGCTTGGAGGGACGGACCGGGGAGCTGTTTTTT. It yields the protein CASSLEGRTGELFF.

The chain employs TRBV10-1 and TRBJ1-1; 8 bases fit TRBD1. The germline V gene encodes CDR1 WNHNN and CDR2 SYGVQD (reference sequence). Trimming cost V 5 bases and J 4 bases; bases outside gene matches: 3. The CDR3 sequence is 13 residues long. The CDR3 is CASSYTGGTEAFF. The CDR3 region has the DNA TGCGCCAGCAGTTATACAGGGGGCACTGAAGCTTTCTTT.

This chain links TRBV24-1 with TRBJ2-1; no firm D call. Trimming removed 3 bases from V and 10 bases from J, with 9 bases in between. Germline V lookup: CDR1 KGHDR, CDR2 SFDVKD. There are 12 residues in the CDR3. The CDR3 region has the DNA TGTGCCACCAGTGATGGGCCGCGAGAGCAGTTCTTC. Protein: CATSDGPREQFF.

This chain uses TRBV2 with TRBJ1-2, with D perhaps matching TRBD1 (6 bases). This CDR3 contains 15 residues. V lost 7 bases and J lost 8, with 23 bases in between. The germline V gene has CDR1 SNHLY and CDR2 FYNNEI. CDR3 loop: CASTSGDLPSWGYTF. In DNA form, the CDR3 reads TGTGCCAGCACCTCAGGGGACCTCCCCTCTTGGGGCTACACCTTC.

This rearrangement joins TRBV2 to TRBJ1-6, with a tentative D call TRBD1 (6 bases). CDR1 is SNHLY and CDR2 is FYNNEI in the germline V gene. V gave up 7 bases and J gave up 8 bases, with 15 bases separating them. The CDR3 is 14 amino acids. The CDR3 loop is CASTQDSLYSPLHF. CDR3 nucleotides: TGTGCCAGCACTCAGGACAGTCTATATTCACCCCTCCACTTT.

V and J are TRBV20-1 and TRBJ1-5; D not certain. Per germline, CDR1 DFQATT and CDR2 SNEGSKA (reference sequence). This CDR3 spans 13 amino acids. Trimming cost V 3 bases and J 0 bases, with 6 bases left between them. CDR3 protein: CSASRGSNQPQHF. CDR3 nucleotides: TGCAGTGCTAGTCGTGGTAGCAATCAGCCCCAGCATTTT.

J is TRBJ1-1 and V is TRBV18, with D perhaps TRBD1 (5 bases). In germline, CDR1 is KGHSH, CDR2 LQKENI. Trimming pared 3 bases from V and 2 bases from J, leaving 16 bases between. The CDR3 contains 16 residues. CDR3 sequence: CASSPNRQTTNTEAFF. CDR3 bases: TGTGCCAGCTCACCGAACCGACAGACCACTAACACTGAAGCTTTCTTT.

The V call is TRBV29-1, the J call TRBJ2-3; no clear D. V lost 4 bases and J 5 bases, leaving 10 bases between the germline ends. CDR3 size: 12 residues. Germline assignment: CDR1 SQVTM and CDR2 ANQGSEA. Here the CDR3 DNA reads TGCAGCGTTGTTCCCGCTGGAGATACGCAGTATTTT. This translates into CSVVPAGDTQYF.

The CDR3 DNA reads as TGCGCCAGCAGCCAAGATTGGGACTCGGGAGCCAGAACCCAGTACTTC. Translation: CASSQDWDSGARTQYF. V and J are TRBV4-3 and TRBJ2-5, with TRBD2 as a possible D gene (6 bases). Trimming removed 0 bases from V and 8 bases from J, with 19 bases in between. The CDR3 consists of 16 residues. CDR1 and CDR2 from the germline V gene are LGHNA and YSLEER.

V and J are TRBV30 and TRBJ2-5; 7 bases map to TRBD2. This CDR3 spans 14 amino acids. The germline gives CDR1 GTSNPN, CDR2 SVGIG (reference sequence). The ends lost 1 base at V and 5 bases at J; junction bases unmatched: 7. CDR3: CAWSGDSGWETQYF. For the CDR3, the DNA is TGTGCCTGGAGTGGGGATAGCGGGTGGGAGACCCAGTACTTC.

As for this clone: Other DNA sequences in this sample translate to the same CDR3. This sequence joins TRBV5-4 and TRBJ2-7; D uncertain. CDR1 SGHNT and CDR2 YYREEE come from the germline V gene (reference sequence). CDR3 length equals 11 residues. V was trimmed by 0 bases and J by 7 bases, leaving 5 bases between them. This CDR3 is CASSLGAEQYF. The CDR3 DNA reads as TGTGCCAGCAGCTTGGGGGCGGAGCAGTACTTC.

V usage is TRBV19 and J usage is TRBJ1-5; D may be TRBD1 (6 bases). V was cut by 3 bases and J by 1 base, with 19 bases left in between. The CDR3 runs 18 residues. CDR1 and CDR2 from the germline V gene are LNHDA and SQIVND (reference sequence). CDR3 sequence (DNA): TGTGCCAGTAGTATGAAGCTGAGGGGGACGGGGAGCAATCAGCCCCAGCATTTT. Its protein is CASSMKLRGTGSNQPQHF.

This chain connects TRBV2 to TRBJ1-3; 7 bases align to TRBD1. The CDR3 loop spans 14 amino acids. In germline, CDR1 is SNHLY, CDR2 FYNNEI. Trimming took 8 bases from V and 0 from J; bases not matched to a gene: 4. The DNA of the CDR3 is TGTGCCAGCCGAGGGACAGCCTCTGGAAACACCATATATTTT. Amino acid sequence: CASRGTASGNTIYF.

J is TRBJ1-1 and V is TRBV9; D possibly corresponds to TRBD1 (5 bases). The germline CDR1 and CDR2 sequences are SGDLS and YYNGEE. The CDR3 contains 14 residues. V lost 3 bases and J lost 5, with 14 bases in between. Written as DNA, the CDR3 is TGTGCCAGCAGCGCGGGGGGGTCAAAGACTGAAGCTTTCTTT. It yields the protein CASSAGGSKTEAFF.